This T cell receptor beta chain derives from a study of cytomegalovirus exposure and HLA in healthy donors. PCR amplification relied on 60 Vbeta primers (plus 13 Jbeta primers). Sequenced by immunoSEQ multiplex PCR; TCRdb stores in-frame clones only, minus some. The sample shows about 200,000 clones, and more than 0.95% sits with its ten largest clones. Turning to this clone: The antigen is undetermined.

Germline lookup yields CDR1 SGHTA and CDR2 FQGNSA. The J segment lost 4 bases and the V segment lost 5 bases, leaving 3 bases of the junction unmatched. The CDR3 consists of 14 residues. General observations from the study: In a later analysis, common viral pathogens appeared linked to several of the most significant clusters. V- and J-gene trimming of TCR beta was linked (in a later analysis) to a missense DCLRE1C variant. One cluster of highly shared sequence variants probably arose as a sequencing artifact. A list of 150 to 200 TCR beta chains associated with cytomegalovirus was given.

The clonotype originates from a girl aged 2-10 years in good health and CMV-seropositive. Material for sequencing was PBMCs. The V and J genes are TRBV7-2 and TRBJ2-7, with 12 bases matching TRBD1. The CDR3: CASSRDRGRYEQYF. As DNA, the CDR3 is TGTGCCAGCAGCCGGGACAGGGGGCGTTACGAGCAGTACTTC.